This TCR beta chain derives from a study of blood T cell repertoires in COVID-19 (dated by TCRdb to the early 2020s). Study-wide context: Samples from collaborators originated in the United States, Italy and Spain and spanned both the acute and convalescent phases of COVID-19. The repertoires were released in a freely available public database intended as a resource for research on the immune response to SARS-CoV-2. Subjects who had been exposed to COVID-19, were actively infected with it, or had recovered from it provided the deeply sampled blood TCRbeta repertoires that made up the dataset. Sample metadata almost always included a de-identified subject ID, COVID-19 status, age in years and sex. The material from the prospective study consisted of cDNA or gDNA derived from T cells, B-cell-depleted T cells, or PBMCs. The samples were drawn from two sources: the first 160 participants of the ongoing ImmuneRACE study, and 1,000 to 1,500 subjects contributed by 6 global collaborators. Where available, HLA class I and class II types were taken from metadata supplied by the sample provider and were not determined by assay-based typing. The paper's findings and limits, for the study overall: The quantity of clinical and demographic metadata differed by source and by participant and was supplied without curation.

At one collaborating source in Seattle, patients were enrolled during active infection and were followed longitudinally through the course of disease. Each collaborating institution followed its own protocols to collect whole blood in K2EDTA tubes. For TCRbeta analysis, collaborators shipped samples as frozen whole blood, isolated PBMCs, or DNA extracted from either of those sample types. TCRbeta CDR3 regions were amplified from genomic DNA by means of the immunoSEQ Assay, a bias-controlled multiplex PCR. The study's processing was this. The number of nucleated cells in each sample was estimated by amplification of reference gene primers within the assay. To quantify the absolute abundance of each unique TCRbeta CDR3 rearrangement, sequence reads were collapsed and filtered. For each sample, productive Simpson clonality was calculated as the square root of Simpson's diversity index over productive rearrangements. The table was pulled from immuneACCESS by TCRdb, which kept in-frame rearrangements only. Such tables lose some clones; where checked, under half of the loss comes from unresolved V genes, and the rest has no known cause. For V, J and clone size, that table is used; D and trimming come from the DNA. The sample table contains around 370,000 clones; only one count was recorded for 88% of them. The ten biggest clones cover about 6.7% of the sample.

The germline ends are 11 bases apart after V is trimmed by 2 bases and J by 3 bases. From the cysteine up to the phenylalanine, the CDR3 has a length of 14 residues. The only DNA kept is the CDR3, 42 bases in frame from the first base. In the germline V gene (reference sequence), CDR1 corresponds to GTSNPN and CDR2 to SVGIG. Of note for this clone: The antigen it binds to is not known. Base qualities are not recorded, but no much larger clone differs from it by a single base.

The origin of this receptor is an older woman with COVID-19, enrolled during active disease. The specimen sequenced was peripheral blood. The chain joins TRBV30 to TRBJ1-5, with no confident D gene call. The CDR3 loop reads CAWSSQTNNQPQHF. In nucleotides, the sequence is TGTGCCTGGAGTTCTCAAACAAACAATCAGCCCCAGCATTTT. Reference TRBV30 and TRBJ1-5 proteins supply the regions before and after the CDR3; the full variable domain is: SQTIHQWPATLVQPVGSPLSLECTVEGTSNPNLYWYRQAAGRGLQLLFYSVGIGQISSEVPQNLSASRPQDRQFILSSKKLLLSDSGFYLCAWSSQTNNQPQHFGDGTRLSIL.